One and the same sample provided the 4 T cell receptor beta chains below, sequenced in a study of shared clonotypes between healthy human individuals. Produced via immunoSEQ multiplex PCR; TCRdb's table is partial and in-frame only. The data contain roughly 1,500,000 clones, 98% of them seen just once; the ten biggest clones take up 0.4% to 0.55%. Source material: naive CD4+ T cells sorted from blood. As for subset: CD45RA+ positively selected. The source of these receptors is a man aged 25 to 40 in good health.

A single count supports this clone. The chain employs TRBV10-3 and TRBJ2-3, with D possibly called TRBD1 or TRBD2 (5 bases each). Trimming took off 4 bases at V and 1 base at J, with 18 bases between the two ends. Germline lookup yields CDR1 ENHRY and CDR2 SYGVKD. The length of the CDR3 is 17 residues. The CDR3 loop is CAISVVRGGAGTDTQYF. DNA of the CDR3: TGTGCCATCAGTGTTGTCCGTGGGGGTGCAGGCACAGATACGCAGTATTTT.

The chain is built from TRBV19 and TRBJ2-1; TRBD2 matches 8 bases. CDR3 length: 14 amino acids. The V segment lost 11 bases and the J segment 7 bases; nucleotides outside the gene matches: 13. Germline V gene data show CDR1 as LNHDA and CDR2 as SQIVND (reference sequence). CDR3 coding DNA: TGTGCCGTGAGAGCGGGAGTCCCTTGGAATGAGCAGTTCTTC. It yields the protein CAVRAGVPWNEQFF.

As concerns this clone: This sample also contains other DNA sequences that code for the same CDR3. The V and J genes are TRBV5-1 and TRBJ2-5, with D possibly matching TRBD2 (5 bases). This CDR3 is built from 14 residues. In germline, CDR1 is SGHRS, CDR2 YFSETQ. V shed 0 bases and J shed 2 bases, with 8 bases lying between them. CDR3 nucleotides: TGCGCCAGCAGCTTGGCTTCGGGGCAAGAGACCCAGTACTTC. Protein: CASSLASGQETQYF.

This clone appeared once. Other nucleotide sequences from this sample produce the same CDR3. The V call is TRBV7-2, the J call TRBJ2-5; D is undetermined. Germline lookup yields CDR1 SGHTA and CDR2 FQGNSA. The CDR3 spans 12 residues. Trimming pared 5 bases from V and 5 bases from J, leaving 9 bases between. CDR3 bases: TGTGCCAGCAGCCCCCCGGTGGAGACCCAGTACTTC. Amino acid sequence: CASSPPVETQYF.